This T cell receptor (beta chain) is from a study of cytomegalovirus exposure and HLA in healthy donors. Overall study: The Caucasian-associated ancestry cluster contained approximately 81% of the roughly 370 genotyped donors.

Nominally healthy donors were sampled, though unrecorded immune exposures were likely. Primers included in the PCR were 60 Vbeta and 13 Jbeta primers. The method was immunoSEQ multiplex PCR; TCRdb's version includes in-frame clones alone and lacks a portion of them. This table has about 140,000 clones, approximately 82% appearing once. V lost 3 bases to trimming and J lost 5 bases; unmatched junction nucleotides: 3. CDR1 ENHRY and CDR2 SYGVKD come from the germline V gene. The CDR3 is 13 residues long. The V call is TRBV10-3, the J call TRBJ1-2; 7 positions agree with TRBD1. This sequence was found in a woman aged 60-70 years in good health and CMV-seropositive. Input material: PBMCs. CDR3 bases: TGTGCCATCAGTGAATCAGGGGGGTATGGCTACACCTTC. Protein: CAISESGGYGYTF.